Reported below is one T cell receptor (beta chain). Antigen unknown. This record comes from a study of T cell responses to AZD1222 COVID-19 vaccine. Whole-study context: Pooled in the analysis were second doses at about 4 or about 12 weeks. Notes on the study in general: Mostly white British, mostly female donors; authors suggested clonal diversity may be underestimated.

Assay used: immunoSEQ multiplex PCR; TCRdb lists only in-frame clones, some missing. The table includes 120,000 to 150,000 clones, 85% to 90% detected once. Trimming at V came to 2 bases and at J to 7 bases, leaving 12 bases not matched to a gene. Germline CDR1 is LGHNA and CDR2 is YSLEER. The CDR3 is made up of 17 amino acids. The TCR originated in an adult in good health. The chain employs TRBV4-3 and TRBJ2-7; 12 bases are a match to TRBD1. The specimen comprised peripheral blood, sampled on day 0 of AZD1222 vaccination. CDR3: CASSQHLPGQGAREQYF. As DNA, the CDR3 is TGCGCCAGCAGCCAACACCTCCCGGGACAGGGGGCTAGAGAGCAGTACTTC.